This paragraph covers one TCR beta chain sequence. Antigen unknown. The CDR3 has 15 amino acids. The ends lost 1 base at V and 6 bases at J; junction bases unmatched: 6. The V gene's germline CDR1 is SGHDT and CDR2 YYEEEE. For the second PCR, which ran for roughly 6 to 12 cycles, a sample-barcoded 5' primer and a J-beta primer mix were used. TCRdb reprocessed the 5' RACE reads via MiXCR and lists one record per CDR3 protein. This repertoire shows 1,500,000 or so distinct CDR3 sequences, approximately 43% found once; its top ten account for over 3.5%. These data come from a study of blood T cells in healthy people across ages. Overall study results and limits: Aged donors had fewer naive CD4+ cells and lower diversity than long-lived donors. Across samples, TCR beta diversity tracked strongly with naive T cell percentage. While age rose, TCR beta diversity per million T cells dropped in a roughly linear way.

Material for sequencing was blood. The TCR sequence derives from a woman between 18 and 30 years old in good health. The J gene is TRBJ1-5, the V gene TRBV5-6; 8 nucleotides align to TRBD1. CDR3 sequence: CASSLQGARSQPQHF. The CDR3, as DNA: TGTGCCAGCAGCTTGCAGGGGGCAAGAAGTCAGCCCCAGCATTTT.